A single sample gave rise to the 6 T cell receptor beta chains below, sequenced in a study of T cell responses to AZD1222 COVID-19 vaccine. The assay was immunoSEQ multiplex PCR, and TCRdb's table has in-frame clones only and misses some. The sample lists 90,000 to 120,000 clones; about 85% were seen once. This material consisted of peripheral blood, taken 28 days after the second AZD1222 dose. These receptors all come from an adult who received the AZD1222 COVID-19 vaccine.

The CDR3 nucleotides are TGTGCCAGCAGTTTCCGACAGGACCCCTACTACGAGCAGTACTTC. Its protein is CASSFRQDPYYEQYF. The chain employs TRBV27 and TRBJ2-7, with TRBD1 as a possible D gene (6 bases). CDR3 size: 15 residues. V dropped 3 bases and J dropped 3 bases, with 15 bases sitting between them. CDR1 and CDR2 (germline): MNHEY, SMNVEV (reference sequence).

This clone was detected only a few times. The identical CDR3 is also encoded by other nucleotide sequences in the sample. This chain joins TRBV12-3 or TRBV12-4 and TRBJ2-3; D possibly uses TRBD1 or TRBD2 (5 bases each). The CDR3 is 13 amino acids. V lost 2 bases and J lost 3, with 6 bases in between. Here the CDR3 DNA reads TGTGCCAGCAGTTTATGGGGGACAGATACGCAGTATTTT. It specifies CASSLWGTDTQYF.

The CDR3, as DNA: TGTGCCACCAGTGATGTAGATGGGGGATCCTACAATGAGCAGTTCTTC. Translation: CATSDVDGGSYNEQFF. V gene TRBV24-1 combines with J gene TRBJ2-1, with D perhaps matching TRBD1 or TRBD2 (5 bases each). The CDR3 has 16 residues. Trimming took off 3 bases at V and 1 base at J, with 12 bases between the two ends. CDR1 and CDR2 (germline): KGHDR, SFDVKD.

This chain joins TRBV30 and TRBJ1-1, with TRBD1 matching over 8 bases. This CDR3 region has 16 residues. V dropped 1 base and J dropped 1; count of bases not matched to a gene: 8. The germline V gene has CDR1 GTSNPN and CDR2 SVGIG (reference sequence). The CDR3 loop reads CAWSGGAGGGNTEAFF. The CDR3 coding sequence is TGTGCCTGGAGTGGTGGGGCAGGGGGCGGGAACACTGAAGCTTTCTTT.

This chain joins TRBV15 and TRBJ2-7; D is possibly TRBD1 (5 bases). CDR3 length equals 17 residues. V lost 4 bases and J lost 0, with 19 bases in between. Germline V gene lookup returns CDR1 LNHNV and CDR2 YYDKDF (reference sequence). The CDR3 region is CATSIVSRDGFSYEQYF. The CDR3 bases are TGTGCCACCAGCATCGTTAGCAGGGATGGGTTCTCCTACGAGCAGTACTTC.

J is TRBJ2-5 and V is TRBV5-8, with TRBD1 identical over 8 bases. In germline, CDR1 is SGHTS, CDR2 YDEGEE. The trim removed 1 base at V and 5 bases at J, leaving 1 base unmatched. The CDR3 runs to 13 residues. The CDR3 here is CASSLRTGETQYF. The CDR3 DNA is TGTGCCAGCAGCTTGCGGACAGGGGAGACCCAGTACTTC.